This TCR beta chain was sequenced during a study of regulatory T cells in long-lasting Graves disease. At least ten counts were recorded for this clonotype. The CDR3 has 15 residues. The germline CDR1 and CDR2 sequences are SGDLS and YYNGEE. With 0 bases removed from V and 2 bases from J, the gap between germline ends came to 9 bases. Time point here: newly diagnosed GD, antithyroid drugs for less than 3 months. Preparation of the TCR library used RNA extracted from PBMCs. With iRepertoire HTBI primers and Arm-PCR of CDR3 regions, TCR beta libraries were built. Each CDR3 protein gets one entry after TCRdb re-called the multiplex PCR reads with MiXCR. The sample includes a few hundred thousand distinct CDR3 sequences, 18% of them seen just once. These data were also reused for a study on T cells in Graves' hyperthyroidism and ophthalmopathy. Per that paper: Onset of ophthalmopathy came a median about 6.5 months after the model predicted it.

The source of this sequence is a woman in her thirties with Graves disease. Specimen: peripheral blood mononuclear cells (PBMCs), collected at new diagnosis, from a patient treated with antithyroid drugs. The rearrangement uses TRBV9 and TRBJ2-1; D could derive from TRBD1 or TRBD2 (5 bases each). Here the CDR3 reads CASSVVMGAYNEQFF. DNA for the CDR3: TGTGCCAGCAGCGTAGTTATGGGGGCCTACAATGAGCAGTTCTTC.